These 17 T cell receptor beta chains were sequenced from one sample in a study of post-analysis software for immune sequencing data. Built from TCR beta cDNA, the libraries had unique molecular identifiers in them. TCRdb redid the calling of the PCR reads with MiXCR, one entry per CDR3 protein. The sample includes 150,000 to 200,000 distinct CDR3 sequences, 30% of them seen just once. Study observations and caveats: Patients carried roughly 5 TRBV segments more frequently than controls did, and TRBV5-6, TRBV5-1 and TRBV20-1 were among them.

No antigen has been identified for these receptors. Sequencing was performed on blood. Source of these receptors: a girl between 5 and 17 years old with multiple sclerosis.

Remarks on this clonotype: Because it lacks the conserved phenylalanine or tryptophan at the end, this CDR3 is likely a read error. The gene calls are TRBV5-1 and TRBJ2-5; 10 nucleotides line up with TRBD1. The J segment lost 5 bases and the V segment lost 3 bases, leaving 4 bases of the junction unmatched. The CDR3 has 14 residues. The germline CDR1 and CDR2 sequences are SGHRS and YFSETQ. The CDR3 loop is CASSWDRGGETQYY. DNA for the CDR3: TGCGCCAGCAGCTGGGACAGGGGAGGGGAGACCCAGTACTAC.

The sample holds many counts of this clonotype. The V and J genes are TRBV28 and TRBJ2-1, with a tentative D call TRBD1 (5 bases). Trimming cost V 2 bases and J 6 bases, with 14 bases left between them. The CDR3 loop spans 15 amino acids. Germline loops: CDR1 MDHEN, CDR2 SYDVKM. The DNA for the CDR3 is TGTGCCAGCAGTTTAGGCGGCAGGGTATCCAATGAGCAGTTCTTC. Protein sequence: CASSLGGRVSNEQFF.

This clonotype was recorded at least ten times. The CDR3 protein is CASRGPRNEQFF. The CDR3 DNA is TGTGCCAGCAGAGGCCCCCGCAATGAGCAGTTCTTC. This rearrangement joins TRBV7-9 to TRBJ2-1, with D unresolved. V dropped 6 bases and J dropped 6 bases, with 9 bases sitting between them. The CDR3 runs 12 residues. CDR1 is SEHNR, CDR2 FQNEAQ, per germline (reference sequence).

V gene TRBV7-9 combines with J gene TRBJ1-1, with D tentatively TRBD1 (6 bases). The CDR3 is made up of 16 amino acids. V was trimmed by 4 bases and J by 2 bases, leaving 17 bases between them. Germline loops: CDR1 SEHNR, CDR2 FQNEAQ (reference sequence). The CDR3 is CASSSPHRQENTEAFF. The CDR3, as DNA: TGTGCCAGCAGCTCGCCCCACAGACAGGAAAACACTGAAGCTTTCTTT.

This clonotype was recorded many times. The chain recombines TRBV7-2 with TRBJ2-7; 7 bases are shared with TRBD1. The CDR3 runs 16 residues. Per germline, CDR1 SGHTA and CDR2 FQGNSA. Trimming removed 8 bases from V and 3 bases from J; junction bases left unmatched: 16. DNA of the CDR3: TGTGCCAGCTTCACAGCGAGGGGGACAGTTCACTACGAGCAGTACTTC. This translates into CASFTARGTVHYEQYF.

A few counts support this clonotype. The chain combines TRBV5-1 with TRBJ2-1; 11 bases line up with TRBD2. Germline V gene data show CDR1 as SGHRS and CDR2 as YFSETQ. The CDR3 runs to 14 residues. V was pared by 5 bases and J by 7 bases, with 5 bases of the junction left unmatched. Here the CDR3 DNA reads TGCGCCAGCAGTCTAGCGGGAGGTGGGAATGAGCAGTTCTTC. Protein product: CASSLAGGGNEQFF.

In this sample, this clonotype turned up many times. CDR3 loop: CASSLGFEADYEQYF. CDR3 coding DNA: TGTGCCAGCAGCTTAGGTTTCGAGGCAGACTACGAGCAGTACTTC. The chain links TRBV7-3 to TRBJ2-7; D not certain. The CDR3 has 15 amino acids. V was pared by 2 bases and J by 3 bases, with 14 bases between. CDR1 is SGHTA and CDR2 is FQGTGA in the germline V gene.

This clonotype showed up many times. The gene calls are TRBV10-3 and TRBJ1-2; D is uncertain. This CDR3 has 12 residues. Germline V gene data show CDR1 as ENHRY and CDR2 as SYGVKD. Trimming removed 0 bases from V and 7 bases from J, with 6 bases in between. CDR3 bases: TGTGCCATCAGTGAGTCGAATTCTGGCTACACCTTC. Its protein is CAISESNSGYTF.

This clonotype was observed many times. As DNA, the CDR3 is TGCGCCAGCAGCTTGGTTCAGCCCATGAACACTGAAGCTTTCTTT. Translated: CASSLVQPMNTEAFF. The V call is TRBV5-1, the J call TRBJ1-1; D unclear. CDR1 and CDR2 from the germline V gene are SGHRS and YFSETQ. The CDR3 is 15 amino acids. With 0 bases removed from V and 0 bases from J, the gap between germline ends came to 9 bases.

The table lists this clonotype with a few counts. V is TRBV12-3 or TRBV12-4 and J is TRBJ1-2; TRBD1 agrees at 11 bases. V dropped 6 bases and J dropped 8; count of bases not matched to a gene: 8. This CDR3 is built from 14 residues. CDR3 loop: CASRETGQGGGYTF. For the CDR3, the DNA is TGTGCCAGCAGAGAAACGGGACAGGGGGGGGGCTACACCTTC.

This clonotype was detected many times. J is TRBJ2-1 and V is TRBV20-1; D unresolved. The CDR3 length is 13 residues. The ends were cut back, 5 bases at V and 7 bases at J, with 15 bases in the middle. CDR1 DFQATT and CDR2 SNEGSKA come from the germline V gene (reference sequence). The CDR3 nucleotides read TGCAGTGCTCCAGGTGTGGTCGGGAATGAGCAGTTCTTC. Translated, it gives CSAPGVVGNEQFF.

In its sample, this clonotype was seen a few times. CDR3 sequence (DNA): TGTGCCAGCAGCTTAGGAGGGGGCATCAATCAGCCCCAGCATTTT. Translation gives CASSLGGGINQPQHF. This rearrangement joins TRBV7-9 to TRBJ1-5, with TRBD1 matching 7 bases. Germline loops: CDR1 SEHNR, CDR2 FQNEAQ (reference sequence). Unmatched junction bases numbered 3, after V lost 1 base and J lost 3 bases. CDR3 size: 15 residues.

This clonotype was counted between two and nine times. The chain employs TRBV12-3 or TRBV12-4 and TRBJ1-3; D is possibly TRBD1 (6 bases). Deletions cut 5 bases from V and 0 bases from J, with 11 bases between. This CDR3 has 15 amino acids. This CDR3 is CASSPDSSSGNTIYF. The CDR3 DNA reads TGTGCCAGCAGTCCGGACAGTAGCTCTGGAAACACCATATATTTT.

This clonotype has only a few counts. V gene TRBV20-1 combines with J gene TRBJ1-1; D unresolved. CDR1 and CDR2 (germline): DFQATT, SNEGSKA (reference sequence). V lost 1 base to trimming and J lost 1 base, with 7 bases between them. CDR3 length: 13 amino acids. The DNA for the CDR3 is TGCAGTGCTAGAGGGAGGTGGAACACTGAAGCTTTCTTT. This translates into CSARGRWNTEAFF.

This clonotype was picked up one time. This chain connects TRBV5-1 to TRBJ1-5, with 9 bases matching TRBD1. This CDR3 comprises 16 residues. Unmatched junction bases numbered 10, after V lost 1 base and J lost 8 bases. Germline CDR1 is SGHRS and CDR2 is YFSETQ. The DNA of the CDR3 is TGCGCCAGCAGCTTGAGACCGGGACAGGGAAGCGAGCCCCAGCATTTT. Its protein product is CASSLRPGQGSEPQHF.

The J gene is TRBJ1-1, the V gene TRBV20-1; D remains unclear. This CDR3 contains 14 residues. V was cut by 3 bases and J by 8 bases, with 19 bases left in between. In germline, CDR1 is DFQATT, CDR2 SNEGSKA (reference sequence). The CDR3 is CSASVLAADSEAFF. CDR3 sequence (DNA): TGCAGTGCTAGTGTCTTAGCGGCGGATTCCGAAGCTTTCTTT.

With respect to this clonotype: Since a much larger clone is just one base distant, this may be a read error. The CDR3 protein is CASSLGSGAGNEKLFF. CDR3 coding DNA: TGTGCCAGCAGCTTAGGATCGGGGGCAGGAAATGAAAAACTGTTTTTT. The chain links TRBV7-9 to TRBJ1-4; TRBD1 is a possible D gene (6 bases). The CDR3 length is 16 residues. V lost 1 base and J 5 bases, leaving 14 bases between the germline ends. Germline assignment: CDR1 SEHNR and CDR2 FQNEAQ (reference sequence).